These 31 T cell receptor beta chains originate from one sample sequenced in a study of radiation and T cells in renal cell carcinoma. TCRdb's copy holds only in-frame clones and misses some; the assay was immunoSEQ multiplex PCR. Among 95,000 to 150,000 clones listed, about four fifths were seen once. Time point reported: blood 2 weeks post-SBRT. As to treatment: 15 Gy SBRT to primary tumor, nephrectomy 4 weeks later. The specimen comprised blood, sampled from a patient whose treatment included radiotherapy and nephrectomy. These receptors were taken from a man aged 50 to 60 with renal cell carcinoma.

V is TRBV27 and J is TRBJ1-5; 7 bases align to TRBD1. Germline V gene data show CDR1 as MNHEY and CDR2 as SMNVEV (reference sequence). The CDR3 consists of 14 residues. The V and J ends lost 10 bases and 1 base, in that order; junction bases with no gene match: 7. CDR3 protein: CATGYRGSNQPQHF. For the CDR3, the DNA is TGTGCCACCGGATACAGGGGAAGCAATCAGCCCCAGCATTTT.

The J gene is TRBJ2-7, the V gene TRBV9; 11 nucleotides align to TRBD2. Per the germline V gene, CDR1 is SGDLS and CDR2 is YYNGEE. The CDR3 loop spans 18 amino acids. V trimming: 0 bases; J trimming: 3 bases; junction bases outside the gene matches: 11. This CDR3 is CASSVGVGLAGGNYEQYF. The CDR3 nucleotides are TGTGCCAGCAGCGTAGGGGTAGGGCTAGCGGGAGGAAACTACGAGCAGTACTTC. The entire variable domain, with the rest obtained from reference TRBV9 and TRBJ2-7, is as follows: DSGVTQTPKHLITATGQRVTLRCSPRSGDLSVYWYQQSLDQGLQFLIQYYNGEERAKGNILERFSAQQFPDLHSELNLSSLELGDSALYFCASSVGVGLAGGNYEQYFGPGTRLTVT.

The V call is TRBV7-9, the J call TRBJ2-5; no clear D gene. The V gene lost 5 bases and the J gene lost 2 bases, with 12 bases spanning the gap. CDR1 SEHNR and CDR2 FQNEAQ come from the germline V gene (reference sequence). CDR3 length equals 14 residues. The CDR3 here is CASSGRQLQETQYF. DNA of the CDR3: TGTGCCAGCAGCGGCCGGCAACTACAAGAGACCCAGTACTTC.

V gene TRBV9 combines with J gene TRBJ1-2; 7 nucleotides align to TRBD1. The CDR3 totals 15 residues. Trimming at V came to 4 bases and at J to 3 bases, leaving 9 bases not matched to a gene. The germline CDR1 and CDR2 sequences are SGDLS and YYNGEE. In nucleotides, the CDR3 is TGTGCCAGCAGCCCCCGGAGGGGGCCTTACTATGGCTACACCTTC. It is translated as CASSPRRGPYYGYTF.

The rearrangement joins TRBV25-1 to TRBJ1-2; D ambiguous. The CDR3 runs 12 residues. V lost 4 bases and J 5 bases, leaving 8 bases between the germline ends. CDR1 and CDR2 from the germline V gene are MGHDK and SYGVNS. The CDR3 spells CASSASIYGYTF. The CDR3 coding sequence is TGTGCCAGCAGTGCGTCGATTTATGGCTACACCTTC.

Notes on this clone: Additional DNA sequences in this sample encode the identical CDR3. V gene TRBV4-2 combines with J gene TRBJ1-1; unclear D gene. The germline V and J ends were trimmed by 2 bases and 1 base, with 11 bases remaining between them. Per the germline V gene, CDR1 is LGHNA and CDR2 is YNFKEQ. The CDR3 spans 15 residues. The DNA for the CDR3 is TGTGCCAGCAGCCAATCGGAGAACTGGAACACTGAAGCTTTCTTT. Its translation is CASSQSENWNTEAFF.

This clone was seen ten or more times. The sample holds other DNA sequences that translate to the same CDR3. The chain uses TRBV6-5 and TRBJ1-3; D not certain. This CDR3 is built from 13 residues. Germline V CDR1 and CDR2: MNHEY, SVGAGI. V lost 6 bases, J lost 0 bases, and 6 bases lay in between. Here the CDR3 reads CASSRTSGNTIYF. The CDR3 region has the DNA TGTGCCAGCAGCCGCACCTCTGGAAACACCATATATTTT.

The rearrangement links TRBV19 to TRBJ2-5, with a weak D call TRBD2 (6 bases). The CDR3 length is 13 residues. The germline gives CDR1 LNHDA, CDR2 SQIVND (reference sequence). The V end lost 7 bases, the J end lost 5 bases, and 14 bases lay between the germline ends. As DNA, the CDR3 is TGTGCCAGTACCTTAGGAGGGACGGAGACCCAGTACTTC. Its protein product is CASTLGGTETQYF.

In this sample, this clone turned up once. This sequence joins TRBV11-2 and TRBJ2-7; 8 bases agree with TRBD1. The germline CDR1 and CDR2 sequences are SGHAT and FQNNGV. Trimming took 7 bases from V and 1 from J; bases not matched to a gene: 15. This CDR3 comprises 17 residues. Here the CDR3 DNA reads TGTGCCAGCAACCTAGACTCTGACAGGGGCCATTCCTACGAGCAGTACTTC. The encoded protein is CASNLDSDRGHSYEQYF.

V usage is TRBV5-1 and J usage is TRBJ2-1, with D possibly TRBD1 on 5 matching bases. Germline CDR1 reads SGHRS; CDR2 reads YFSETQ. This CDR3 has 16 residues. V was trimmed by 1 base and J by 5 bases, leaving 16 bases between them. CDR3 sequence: CASSLPLLDRNNEQFF. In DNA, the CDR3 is TGCGCCAGCAGCTTGCCACTACTTGACAGAAACAATGAGCAGTTCTTC.

CDR3 protein: CASSVDSEQFF. CDR3 nucleotide sequence: TGTGCCAGCAGCGTAGATAGTGAGCAGTTCTTC. The V call is TRBV9, the J call TRBJ2-1; D not certain. This CDR3 is 11 amino acids long. Trimming shortened V by 0 bases and J by 9 bases, and 4 bases separated the two germline ends. Germline V CDR1 and CDR2: SGDLS, YYNGEE.

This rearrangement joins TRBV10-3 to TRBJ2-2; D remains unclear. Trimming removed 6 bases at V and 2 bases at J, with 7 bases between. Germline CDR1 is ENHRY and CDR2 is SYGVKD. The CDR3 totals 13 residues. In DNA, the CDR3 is TGTGCCATCAGACAACAAAACACCGGGGAGCTGTTTTTT. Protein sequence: CAIRQQNTGELFF.

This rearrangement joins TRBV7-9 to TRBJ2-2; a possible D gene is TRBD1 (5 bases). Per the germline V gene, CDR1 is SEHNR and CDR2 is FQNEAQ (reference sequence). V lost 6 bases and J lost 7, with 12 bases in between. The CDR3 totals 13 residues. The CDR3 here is CASRLRGNGELFF. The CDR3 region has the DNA TGTGCCAGCAGGTTAAGGGGTAACGGGGAGCTGTTTTTT.

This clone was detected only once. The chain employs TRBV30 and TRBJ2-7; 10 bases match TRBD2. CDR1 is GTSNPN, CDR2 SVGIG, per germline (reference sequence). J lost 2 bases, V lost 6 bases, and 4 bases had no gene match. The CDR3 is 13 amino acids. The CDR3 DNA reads TGTGCCTGTGAGCGGGGGGGCCCCTACGAGCAGTACTTC. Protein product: CACERGGPYEQYF.

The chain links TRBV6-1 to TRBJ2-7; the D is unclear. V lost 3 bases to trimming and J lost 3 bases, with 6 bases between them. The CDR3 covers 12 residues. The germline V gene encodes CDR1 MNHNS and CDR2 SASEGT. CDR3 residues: CASSDQFYEQYF. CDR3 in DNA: TGTGCCAGCAGTGACCAGTTCTACGAGCAGTACTTC.

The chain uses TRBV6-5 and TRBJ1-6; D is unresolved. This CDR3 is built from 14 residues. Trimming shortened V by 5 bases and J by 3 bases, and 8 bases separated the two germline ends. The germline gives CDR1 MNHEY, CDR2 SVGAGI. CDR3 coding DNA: TGTGCCAGCAGTCCCGGTAGCTATAATTCACCCCTCCACTTT. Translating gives CASSPGSYNSPLHF.

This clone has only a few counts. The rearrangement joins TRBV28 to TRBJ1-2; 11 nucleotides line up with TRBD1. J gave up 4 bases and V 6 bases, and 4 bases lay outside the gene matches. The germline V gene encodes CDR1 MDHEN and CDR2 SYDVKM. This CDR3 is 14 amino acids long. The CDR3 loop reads CASSGTGGFYGYTF. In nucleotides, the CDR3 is TGTGCCAGCAGCGGGACAGGGGGGTTCTATGGCTACACCTTC.

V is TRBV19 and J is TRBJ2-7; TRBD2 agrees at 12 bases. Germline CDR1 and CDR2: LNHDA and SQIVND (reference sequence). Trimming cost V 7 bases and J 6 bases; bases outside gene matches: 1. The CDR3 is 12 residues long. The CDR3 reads CASKLAGGEQYF. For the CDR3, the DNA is TGTGCCAGTAAACTAGCGGGAGGCGAGCAGTACTTC.

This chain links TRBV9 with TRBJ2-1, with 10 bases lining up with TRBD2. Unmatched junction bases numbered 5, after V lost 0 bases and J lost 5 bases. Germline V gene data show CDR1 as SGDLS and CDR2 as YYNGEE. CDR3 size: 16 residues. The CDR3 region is CASSVGSGGADNEQFF. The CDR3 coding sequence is TGTGCCAGCAGCGTAGGAAGCGGGGGGGCCGACAATGAGCAGTTCTTC.

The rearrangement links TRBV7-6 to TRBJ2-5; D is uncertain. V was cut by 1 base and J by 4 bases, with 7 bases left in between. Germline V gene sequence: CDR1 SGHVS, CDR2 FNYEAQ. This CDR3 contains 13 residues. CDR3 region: CASSLERPETQYF. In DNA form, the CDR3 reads TGTGCCAGCAGCTTAGAAAGACCAGAGACCCAGTACTTC.

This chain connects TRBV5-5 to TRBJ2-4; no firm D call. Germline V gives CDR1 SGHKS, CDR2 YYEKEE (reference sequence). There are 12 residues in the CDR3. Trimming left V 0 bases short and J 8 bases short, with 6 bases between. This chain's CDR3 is CASSLDKDIQYF. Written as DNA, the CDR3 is TGTGCCAGCAGCTTGGACAAGGACATTCAGTACTTC.

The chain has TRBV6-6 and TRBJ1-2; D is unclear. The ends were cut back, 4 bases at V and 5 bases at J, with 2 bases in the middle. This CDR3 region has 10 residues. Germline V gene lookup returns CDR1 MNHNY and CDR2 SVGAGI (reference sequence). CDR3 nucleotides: TGTGCCAGCAGTTTTTATGGCTACACCTTC. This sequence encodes CASSFYGYTF.

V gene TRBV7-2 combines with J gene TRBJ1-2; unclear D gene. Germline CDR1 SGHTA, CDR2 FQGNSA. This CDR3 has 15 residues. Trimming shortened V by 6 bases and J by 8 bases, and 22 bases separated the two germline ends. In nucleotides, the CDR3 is TGTGCCAGCAGGCAAGGCCTAAACACGGATGGGGGCTACACCTTC. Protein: CASRQGLNTDGGYTF.

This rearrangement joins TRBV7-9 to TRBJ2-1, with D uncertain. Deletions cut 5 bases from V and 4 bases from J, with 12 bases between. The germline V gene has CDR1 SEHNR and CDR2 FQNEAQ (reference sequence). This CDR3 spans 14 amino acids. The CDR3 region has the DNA TGTGCCAGCAGCCCTTGGGTGGGTTACAATGAGCAGTTCTTC. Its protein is CASSPWVGYNEQFF.

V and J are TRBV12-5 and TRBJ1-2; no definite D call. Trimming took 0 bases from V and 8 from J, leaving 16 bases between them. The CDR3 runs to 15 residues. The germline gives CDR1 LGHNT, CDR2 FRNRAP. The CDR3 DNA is TGTGCTAGTGGTTTGGTACCCCGGGCATCGAGCGGCTACACCTTC. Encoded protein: CASGLVPRASSGYTF.

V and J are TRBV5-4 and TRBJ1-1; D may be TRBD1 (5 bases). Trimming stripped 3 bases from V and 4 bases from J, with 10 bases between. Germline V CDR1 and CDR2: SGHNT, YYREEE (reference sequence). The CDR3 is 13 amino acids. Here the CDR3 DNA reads TGTGCCAGCAGCTCGCAGGGTTTCACTGAAGCTTTCTTT. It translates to CASSSQGFTEAFF.

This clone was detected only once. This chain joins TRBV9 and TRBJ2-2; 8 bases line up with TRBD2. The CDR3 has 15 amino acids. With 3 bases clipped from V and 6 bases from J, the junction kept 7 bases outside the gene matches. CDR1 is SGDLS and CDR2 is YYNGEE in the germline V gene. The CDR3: CASSETGGSPGELFF. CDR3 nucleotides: TGTGCCAGCAGCGAAACGGGGGGGAGCCCCGGGGAGCTGTTTTTT. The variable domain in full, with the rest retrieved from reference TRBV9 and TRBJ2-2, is DSGVTQTPKHLITATGQRVTLRCSPRSGDLSVYWYQQSLDQGLQFLIQYYNGEERAKGNILERFSAQQFPDLHSELNLSSLELGDSALYFCASSETGGSPGELFFGEGSRLTVL.

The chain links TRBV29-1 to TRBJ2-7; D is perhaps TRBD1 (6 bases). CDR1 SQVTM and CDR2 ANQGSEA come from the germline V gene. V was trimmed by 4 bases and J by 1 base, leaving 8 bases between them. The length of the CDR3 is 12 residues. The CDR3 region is CSVGTESYEQYF. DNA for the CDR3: TGCAGCGTTGGGACAGAGTCCTACGAGCAGTACTTC.

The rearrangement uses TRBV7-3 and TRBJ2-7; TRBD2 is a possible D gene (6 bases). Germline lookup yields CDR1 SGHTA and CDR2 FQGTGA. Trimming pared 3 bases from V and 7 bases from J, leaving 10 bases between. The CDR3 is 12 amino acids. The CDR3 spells CASSFDAGEQYF. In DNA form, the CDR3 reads TGTGCCAGCAGCTTTGACGCGGGGGAGCAGTACTTC.

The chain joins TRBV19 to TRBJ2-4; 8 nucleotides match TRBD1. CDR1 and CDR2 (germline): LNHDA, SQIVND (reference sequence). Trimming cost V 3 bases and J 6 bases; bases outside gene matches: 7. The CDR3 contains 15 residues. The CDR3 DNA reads TGTGCCAGTAGTATTCGGACAGGGAGGCCAAACATTCAGTACTTC. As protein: CASSIRTGRPNIQYF.

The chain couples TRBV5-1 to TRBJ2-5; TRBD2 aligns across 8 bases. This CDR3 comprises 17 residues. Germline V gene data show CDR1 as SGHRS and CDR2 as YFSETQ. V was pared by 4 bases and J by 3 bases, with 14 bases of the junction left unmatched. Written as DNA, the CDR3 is TGCGCCAGCAGCCCACAATTGGGGACTAGGGACAAAGAGACCCAGTACTTC. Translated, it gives CASSPQLGTRDKETQYF.